Below are 5 T cell receptor beta chains sequenced from a single sample in a study of shared clonotypes between healthy human individuals (TCRdb year 2020). Library creation used the immunoSEQ multiplex PCR assay. The clones in this table, taken by TCRdb from immuneACCESS, are in-frame only. Not every clone is retained; where verified, under half of the shortfall comes from an unresolved V gene, and the cause of the rest is unknown. Across this sample there are roughly 320,000 clones, with around 86% seen only once. Jointly, the top ten make up about 17% of the sample. The specimen was memory CD8+ T cells sorted from blood. The meaning of the sample's cell subset or site label: CD45RO+ cells pooled with CCR7-negative TemRA cells. The receptor source for this set is a man aged 18 to 29 in good health.

V gene TRBV6-6 combines with J gene TRBJ1-2; 8 bases agree with TRBD1. Germline CDR1 reads MNHNY; CDR2 reads SVGAGI (reference sequence). This CDR3 is built from 14 residues. J was trimmed by 4 bases and V by 2 bases; bases with no gene match: 3. The CDR3 here is CASSYHDRGYGYTF. The CDR3 bases are TGTGCCAGCAGTTACCACGACAGGGGCTATGGCTACACCTTC.

This clone was counted once. The rearrangement joins TRBV4-1 to TRBJ1-1, with D possibly matching TRBD1 (6 bases). Germline lookup yields CDR1 MGHRA and CDR2 YSYEKL. The length of the CDR3 is 17 residues. The ends were cut back, 2 bases at V and 4 bases at J, with 20 bases in the middle. This chain's CDR3 is CASSQRGLEGVGTEAFF. CDR3 sequence (DNA): TGCGCCAGCAGCCAAAGGGGATTAGAGGGGGTCGGCACTGAAGCTTTCTTT.

This clone was observed a handful of times. The chain links TRBV4-1 to TRBJ1-1; maybe TRBD1 (5 bases). This CDR3 spans 16 amino acids. Deletions cut 0 bases from V and 4 bases from J, with 15 bases between. Germline V CDR1 and CDR2: MGHRA, YSYEKL. CDR3: CASSQDPGRSITEAFF. In DNA form, the CDR3 reads TGCGCCAGCAGCCAAGACCCGGGACGGAGCATCACTGAAGCTTTCTTT.

The chain combines TRBV5-1 with TRBJ1-4; D uncertain. The CDR3 totals 12 residues. The V end lost 5 bases, the J end lost 4 bases, and 6 bases lay between the germline ends. The germline V gene has CDR1 SGHRS and CDR2 YFSETQ. The CDR3 is CASRAYNEKLFF. In DNA, the CDR3 is TGCGCCAGCAGGGCTTATAATGAAAAACTGTTTTTT.

This chain links TRBV6-5 with TRBJ2-1, with 9 bases aligning to TRBD1. With 4 bases clipped from V and 4 bases from J, the junction kept 5 bases outside the gene matches. The germline CDR1 and CDR2 sequences are MNHEY and SVGAGI. The CDR3 contains 15 residues. The DNA for the CDR3 is TGTGCCAGCAGTTCTCCGGGACAGGGTTACAATGAGCAGTTCTTC. Protein sequence: CASSSPGQGYNEQFF.